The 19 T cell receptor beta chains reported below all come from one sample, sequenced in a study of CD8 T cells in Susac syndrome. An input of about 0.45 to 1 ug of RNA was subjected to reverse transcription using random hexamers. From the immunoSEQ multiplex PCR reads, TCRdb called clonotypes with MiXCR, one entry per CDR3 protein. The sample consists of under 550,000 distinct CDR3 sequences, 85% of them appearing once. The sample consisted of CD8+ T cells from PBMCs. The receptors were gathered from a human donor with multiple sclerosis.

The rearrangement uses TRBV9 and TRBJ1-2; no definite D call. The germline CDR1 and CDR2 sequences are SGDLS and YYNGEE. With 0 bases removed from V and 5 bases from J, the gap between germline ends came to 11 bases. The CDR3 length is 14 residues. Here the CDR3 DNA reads TGTGCCAGCAGCGTAGATGAGGCTTGGTATGGCTACACCTTC. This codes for CASSVDEAWYGYTF.

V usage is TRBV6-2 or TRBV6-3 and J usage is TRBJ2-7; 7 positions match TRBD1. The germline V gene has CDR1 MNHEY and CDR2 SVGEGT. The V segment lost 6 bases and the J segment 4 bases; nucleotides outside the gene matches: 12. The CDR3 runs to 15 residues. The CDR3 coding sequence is TGTGCCAGCAGCACGGAGGACAGGATTACTTACGAGCAGTACTTC. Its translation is CASSTEDRITYEQYF.

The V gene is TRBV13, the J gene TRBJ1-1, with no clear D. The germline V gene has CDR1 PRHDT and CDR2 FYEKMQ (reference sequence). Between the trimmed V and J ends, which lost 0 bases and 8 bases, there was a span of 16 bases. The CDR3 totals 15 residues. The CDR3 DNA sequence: TGTGCCAGCAGCTTAGGCCTCGGTAACGTCTTAGAAGCTTTCTTT. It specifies CASSLGLGNVLEAFF.

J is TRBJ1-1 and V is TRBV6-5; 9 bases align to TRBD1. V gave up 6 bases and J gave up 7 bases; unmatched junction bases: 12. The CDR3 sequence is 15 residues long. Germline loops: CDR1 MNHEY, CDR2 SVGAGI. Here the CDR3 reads CASREYRGPGSEAFF. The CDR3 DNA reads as TGTGCCAGCAGGGAATACAGGGGGCCCGGGAGTGAAGCTTTCTTT.

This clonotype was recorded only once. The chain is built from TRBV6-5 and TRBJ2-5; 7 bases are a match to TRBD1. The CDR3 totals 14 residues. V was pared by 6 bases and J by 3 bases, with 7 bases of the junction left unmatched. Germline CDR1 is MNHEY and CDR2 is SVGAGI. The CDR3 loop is CASRRTGMEETQYF. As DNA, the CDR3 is TGTGCCAGCAGGAGGACAGGAATGGAAGAGACCCAGTACTTC.

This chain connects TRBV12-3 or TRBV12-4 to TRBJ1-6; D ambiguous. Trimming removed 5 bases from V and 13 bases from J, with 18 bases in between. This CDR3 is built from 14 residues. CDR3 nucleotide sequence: TGTGCCAGCAGTATAGGGCCGGCGGGGTCGCCCCTCCACTTT. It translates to CASSIGPAGSPLHF.

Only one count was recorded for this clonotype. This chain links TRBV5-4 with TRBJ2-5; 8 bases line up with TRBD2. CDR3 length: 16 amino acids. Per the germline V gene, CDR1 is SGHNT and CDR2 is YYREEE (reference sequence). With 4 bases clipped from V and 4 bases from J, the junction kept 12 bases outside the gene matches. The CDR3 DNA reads TGTGCCAGCAGCCACTCAAGCGGGAGTCTGGGAGAGACCCAGTACTTC. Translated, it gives CASSHSSGSLGETQYF. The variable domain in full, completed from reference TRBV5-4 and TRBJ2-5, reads ETGVTQSPTHLIKTRGQQVTLRCSSQSGHNTVSWYQQALGQGPQFIFQYYREEENGRGNFPPRFSGLQFPNYSSELNVNALELDDSALYLCASSHSSGSLGETQYFGPGTRLLVL.

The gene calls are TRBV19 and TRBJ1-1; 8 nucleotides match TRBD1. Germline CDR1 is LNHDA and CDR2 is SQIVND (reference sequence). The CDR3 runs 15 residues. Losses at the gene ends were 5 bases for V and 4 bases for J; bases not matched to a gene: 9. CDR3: CASSVGQGLSTEAFF. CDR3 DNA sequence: TGTGCCAGTAGTGTCGGACAGGGCTTGAGCACTGAAGCTTTCTTT.

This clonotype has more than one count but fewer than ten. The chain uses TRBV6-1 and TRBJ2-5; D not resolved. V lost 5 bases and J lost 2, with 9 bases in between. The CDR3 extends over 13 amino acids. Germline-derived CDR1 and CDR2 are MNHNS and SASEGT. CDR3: CASSQTGQETQYF. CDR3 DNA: TGTGCCAGCAGTCAAACGGGTCAAGAGACCCAGTACTTC.

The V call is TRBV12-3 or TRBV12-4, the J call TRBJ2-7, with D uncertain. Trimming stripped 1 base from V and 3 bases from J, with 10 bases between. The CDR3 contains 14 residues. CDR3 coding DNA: TGTGCCAGCAGTTTAGAGCCCTACGGCTACGAGCAGTACTTC. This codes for CASSLEPYGYEQYF.

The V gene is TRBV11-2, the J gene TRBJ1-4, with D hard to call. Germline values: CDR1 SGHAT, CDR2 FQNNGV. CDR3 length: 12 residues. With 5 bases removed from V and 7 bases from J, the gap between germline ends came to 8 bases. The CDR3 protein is CASSPTSEKLFF. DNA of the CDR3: TGTGCCAGCAGCCCCACGAGTGAAAAACTGTTTTTT. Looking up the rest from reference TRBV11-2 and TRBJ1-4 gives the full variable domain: EAGVAQSPRYKIIEKRQSVAFWCNPISGHATLYWYQQILGQGPKLLIQFQNNGVVDDSQLPKDRFSAERLKGVDSTLKIQPAKLEDSAVYLCASSPTSEKLFFGSGTQLSVL.

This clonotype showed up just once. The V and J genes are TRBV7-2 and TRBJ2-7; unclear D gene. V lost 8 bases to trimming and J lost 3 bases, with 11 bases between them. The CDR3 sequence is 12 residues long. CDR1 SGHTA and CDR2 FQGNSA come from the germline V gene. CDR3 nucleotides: TGTGCCAGCCAAGAAGGCAGCTACGAGCAGTACTTC. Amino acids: CASQEGSYEQYF.

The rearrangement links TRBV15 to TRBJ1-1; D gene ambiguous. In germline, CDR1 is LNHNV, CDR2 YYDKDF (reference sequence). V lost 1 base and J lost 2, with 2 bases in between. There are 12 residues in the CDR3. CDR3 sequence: CATSRGNTEAFF. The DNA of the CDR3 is TGTGCCACCAGCAGAGGAAACACTGAAGCTTTCTTT. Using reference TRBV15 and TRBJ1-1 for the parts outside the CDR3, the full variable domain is DAMVIQNPRYQVTQFGKPVTLSCSQTLNHNVMYWYQQKSSQAPKLLFHYYDKDFNNEADTPDNFQSRRPNTSFCFLDIRSPGLGDTAMYLCATSRGNTEAFFGQGTRLTVV.

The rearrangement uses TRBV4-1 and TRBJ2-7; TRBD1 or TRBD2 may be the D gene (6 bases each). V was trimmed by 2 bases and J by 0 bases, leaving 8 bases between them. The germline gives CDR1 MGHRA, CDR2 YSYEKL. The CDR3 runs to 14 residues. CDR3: CASSQRGASYEQYF. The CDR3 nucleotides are TGCGCCAGCAGCCAAAGGGGGGCCTCCTACGAGCAGTACTTC.

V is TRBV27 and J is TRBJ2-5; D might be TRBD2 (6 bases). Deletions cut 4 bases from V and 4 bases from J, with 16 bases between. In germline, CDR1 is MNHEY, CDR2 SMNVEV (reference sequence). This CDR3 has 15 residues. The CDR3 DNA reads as TGTGCCAGCAGTTCCTCCCCGGGACTCGGAGAGACCCAGTACTTC. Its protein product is CASSSSPGLGETQYF.

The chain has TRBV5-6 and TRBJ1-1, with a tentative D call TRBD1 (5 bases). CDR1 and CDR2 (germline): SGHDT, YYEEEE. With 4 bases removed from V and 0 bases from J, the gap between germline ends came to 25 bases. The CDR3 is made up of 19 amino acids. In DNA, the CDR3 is TGTGCCAGCAGCCCCCCCATAGGAAGACAGTTAGCTTTGAACACTGAAGCTTTCTTT. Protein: CASSPPIGRQLALNTEAFF.

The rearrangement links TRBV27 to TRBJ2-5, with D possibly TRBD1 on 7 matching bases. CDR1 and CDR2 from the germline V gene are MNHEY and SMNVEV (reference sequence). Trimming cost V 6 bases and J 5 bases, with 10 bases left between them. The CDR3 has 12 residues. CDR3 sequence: CASRGGGETQYF. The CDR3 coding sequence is TGTGCCAGCAGAGGAGGGGGCGAGACCCAGTACTTC.

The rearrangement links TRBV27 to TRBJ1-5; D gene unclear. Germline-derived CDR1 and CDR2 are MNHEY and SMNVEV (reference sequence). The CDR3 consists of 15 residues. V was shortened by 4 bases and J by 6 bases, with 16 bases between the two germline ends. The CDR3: CASSYTDGDTQPQHF. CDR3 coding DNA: TGTGCCAGCAGTTACACGGACGGGGATACTCAGCCCCAGCATTTT.

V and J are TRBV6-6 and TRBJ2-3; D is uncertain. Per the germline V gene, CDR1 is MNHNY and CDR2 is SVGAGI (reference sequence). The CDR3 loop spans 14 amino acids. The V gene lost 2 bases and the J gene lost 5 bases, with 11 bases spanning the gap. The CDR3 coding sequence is TGTGCCAGCAGTTACATCCAAGGGCAAGATACGCAGTATTTT. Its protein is CASSYIQGQDTQYF.